The 8 T cell receptor beta chains reported below all come from one sample, sequenced in a study of blood T cell repertoires in COVID-19. TCRdb's copy holds only in-frame clones and misses some; the assay was immunoSEQ multiplex PCR. The data contain over 150,000 clones, approximately 84% of them singletons. Sequencing input: peripheral blood. These receptors were obtained from a man younger than 35 with active or convalescent COVID-19.

This chain links TRBV23-1 with TRBJ2-7; D ambiguous. TRBV23-1 is marked as an open reading frame, function uncertain. This CDR3 region has 17 residues. With 4 bases removed from V and 2 bases from J, the gap between germline ends came to 21 bases. The CDR3 loop is CASSPLPVGPWTYEQYF. In DNA, the CDR3 is TGCGCCAGCAGTCCATTGCCGGTGGGCCCCTGGACCTACGAGCAGTACTTC.

With regard to this clone: This sample also contains other DNA sequences that code for the same CDR3. This sequence joins TRBV11-2 and TRBJ1-3, with 7 positions matching TRBD1. CDR1 SGHAT and CDR2 FQNNGV come from the germline V gene. V lost 5 bases to trimming and J lost 0 bases; unmatched junction nucleotides: 4. The CDR3 has 15 residues. The CDR3 here is CASSTRQGSGNTIYF. CDR3 DNA sequence: TGTGCCAGCAGCACTAGACAGGGCTCTGGAAACACCATATATTTT.

This clone appeared once. This chain connects TRBV7-2 to TRBJ1-5; D uncertain. The germline V gene encodes CDR1 SGHTA and CDR2 FQGNSA. The CDR3 has 15 residues. The ends were cut back, 1 base at V and 3 bases at J, with 10 bases in the middle. The CDR3 DNA follows: TGTGCCAGCAGCTTAGAGGTCGGGTCCAATCAGCCCCAGCATTTT. Its translation: CASSLEVGSNQPQHF. Full variable domain (missing parts from reference TRBV7-2 and TRBJ1-5): GAGVSQSPSNKVTEKGKDVELRCDPISGHTALYWYRQSLGQGLEFLIYFQGNSAPDKSGLPSDRFSAERTGGSVSTLTIQRTQQEDSAVYLCASSLEVGSNQPQHFGDGTRLSIL.

The chain carries TRBV6-6 and TRBJ2-7; TRBD2 matches 8 bases. The V segment lost 6 bases and the J segment 0 bases; nucleotides outside the gene matches: 7. Germline-derived CDR1 and CDR2 are MNHNY and SVGAGI (reference sequence). CDR3 length equals 15 residues. CDR3 protein: CASSQLADYSYEQYF. In DNA form, the CDR3 reads TGTGCCAGCAGCCAACTAGCGGACTACTCCTACGAGCAGTACTTC.

The chain has TRBV3-1 (or the pseudogene TRBV3-2) and TRBJ2-2, with a weak D call TRBD1 (5 bases). The CDR3 loop spans 14 amino acids. Looked up from germline, CDR1 is LGHDT and CDR2 is YNNKEL (reference sequence). The V end was cut by 4 bases, the J end by 6 bases, with 12 bases between. CDR3 DNA sequence: TGTGCCAGCAGCCCACCAGGGTATCCCGGGGAGCTGTTTTTT. As protein: CASSPPGYPGELFF.

This rearrangement joins TRBV3-1 (or the pseudogene TRBV3-2) to TRBJ2-2; a weak D match, TRBD2 (7 bases). The germline V gene has CDR1 LGHDT and CDR2 YNNKEL (reference sequence). The CDR3 extends over 17 amino acids. Trimming took 0 bases from V and 5 from J, leaving 16 bases between them. CDR3 sequence reads: CASSQDWGQGGTGELFF. CDR3 nucleotide sequence: TGTGCCAGCAGCCAAGATTGGGGGCAGGGAGGGACCGGGGAGCTGTTTTTT.

The rearrangement links TRBV2 to TRBJ2-7, with D possibly matching TRBD2 (6 bases). Germline-derived CDR1 and CDR2 are SNHLY and FYNNEI. This CDR3 is built from 16 residues. The V gene lost 6 bases and the J gene lost 0 bases, with 18 bases spanning the gap. In DNA, the CDR3 is TGTGCCAGCAGATCACCGTCGGGGGAGAGCTCCTACGAGCAGTACTTC. The encoded protein is CASRSPSGESSYEQYF.

This clone was detected once. The gene calls are TRBV7-9 and TRBJ1-4; 7 bases fit TRBD1. V dropped 7 bases and J dropped 5; count of bases not matched to a gene: 4. The V gene's germline CDR1 is SEHNR and CDR2 FQNEAQ (reference sequence). This CDR3 region has 13 residues. CDR3 nucleotide sequence: TGTGCCAGCAATAGGGACAGCAATGAAAAACTGTTTTTT. This gives the protein CASNRDSNEKLFF. Full variable domain (missing parts from reference TRBV7-9 and TRBJ1-4): DTGVSQNPRHKITKRGQNVTFRCDPISEHNRLYWYRQTLGQGPEFLTYFQNEAQLEKSRLLSDRFSAERPKGSFSTLEIQRTEQGDSAMYLCASNRDSNEKLFFGSGTQLSVL.